The present entry profiles one T cell receptor (beta chain) with its context. Data came from immunoSEQ multiplex PCR; TCRdb stores just in-frame clones and leaves some out. The repertoire has approximately 70,000 clones, 75% to 95% of them found once; the top ten carry around 1.3%. The CDR3 has 18 residues. V lost 7 bases and J lost 0; bases outside the gene matches: 14. Germline CDR1 LNHDA, CDR2 SQIVND (reference sequence). The sample belongs to a study of control samples from healthy donors and cancer patients. The receptor was isolated from a woman in her 50s with colorectal cancer. J is TRBJ1-4 and V is TRBV19, with 7 positions matching TRBD1. Source material: PBMCs. This CDR3 reads CASTRVAGTASTNEKLFF. In DNA form, the CDR3 reads TGTGCCAGTACCCGAGTCGCCGGGACAGCGTCAACTAATGAAAAACTGTTTTTT. Full variable domain (missing parts from reference TRBV19 and TRBJ1-4): DGGITQSPKYLFRKEGQNVTLSCEQNLNHDAMYWYRQDPGQGLRLIYYSQIVNDFQKGDIAEGYSVSREKKESFPLTVTSAQKNPTAFYLCASTRVAGTASTNEKLFFGSGTQLSVL.